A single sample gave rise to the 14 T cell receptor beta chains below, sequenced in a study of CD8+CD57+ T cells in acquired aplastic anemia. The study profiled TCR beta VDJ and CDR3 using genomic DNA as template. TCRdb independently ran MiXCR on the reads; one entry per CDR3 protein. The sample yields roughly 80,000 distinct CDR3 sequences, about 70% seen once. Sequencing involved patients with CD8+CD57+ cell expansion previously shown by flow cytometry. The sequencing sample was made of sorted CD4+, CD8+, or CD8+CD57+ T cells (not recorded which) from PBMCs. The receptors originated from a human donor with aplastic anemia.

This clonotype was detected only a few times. Written as DNA, the CDR3 is TGTGCCAGCAGCTTGGGACAGCTCTCCTACGAGCAGTACTTC. This encodes CASSLGQLSYEQYF. The chain uses TRBV7-9 and TRBJ2-7; 7 nucleotides agree with TRBD1. This CDR3 spans 14 amino acids. V lost 3 bases, J lost 0 bases, and 2 bases stayed unmatched. Germline V CDR1 and CDR2: SEHNR, FQNEAQ (reference sequence).

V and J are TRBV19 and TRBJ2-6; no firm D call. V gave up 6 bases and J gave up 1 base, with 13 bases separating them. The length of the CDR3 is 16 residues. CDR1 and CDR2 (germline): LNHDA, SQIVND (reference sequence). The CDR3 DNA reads TGTGCCAGTAGGGACCTTCTGCAATCTGGGGCCAACGTCCTGACTTTC. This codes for CASRDLLQSGANVLTF. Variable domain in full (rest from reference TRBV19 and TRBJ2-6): DGGITQSPKYLFRKEGQNVTLSCEQNLNHDAMYWYRQDPGQGLRLIYYSQIVNDFQKGDIAEGYSVSREKKESFPLTVTSAQKNPTAFYLCASRDLLQSGANVLTFGAGSRLTVL.

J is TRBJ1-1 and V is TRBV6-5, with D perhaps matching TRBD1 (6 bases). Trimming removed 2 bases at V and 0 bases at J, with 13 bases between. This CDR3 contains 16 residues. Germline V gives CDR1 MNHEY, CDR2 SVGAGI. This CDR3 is CASSYVPGQLNTEAFF. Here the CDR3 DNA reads TGTGCCAGCAGTTACGTTCCCGGACAGTTGAACACTGAAGCTTTCTTT.

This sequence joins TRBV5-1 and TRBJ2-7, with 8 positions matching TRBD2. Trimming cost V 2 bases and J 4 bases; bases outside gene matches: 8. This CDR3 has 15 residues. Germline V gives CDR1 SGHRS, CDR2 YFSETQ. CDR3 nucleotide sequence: TGCGCCAGCAGCTTAGGACTAGCAGTCGATTACGAGCAGTACTTC. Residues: CASSLGLAVDYEQYF.

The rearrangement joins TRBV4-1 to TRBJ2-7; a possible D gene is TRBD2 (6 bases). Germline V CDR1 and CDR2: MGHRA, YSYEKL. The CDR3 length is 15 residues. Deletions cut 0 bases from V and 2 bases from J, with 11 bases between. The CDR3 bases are TGCGCCAGCAGCCAAGATGAGGCGGGACCCTACGAGCAGTACTTC. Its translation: CASSQDEAGPYEQYF.

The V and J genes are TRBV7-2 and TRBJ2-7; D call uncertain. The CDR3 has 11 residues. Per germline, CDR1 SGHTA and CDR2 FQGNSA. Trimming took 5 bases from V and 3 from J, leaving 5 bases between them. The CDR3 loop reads CASSRDYEQYF. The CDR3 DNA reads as TGTGCCAGCAGCCGCGACTACGAGCAGTACTTC.

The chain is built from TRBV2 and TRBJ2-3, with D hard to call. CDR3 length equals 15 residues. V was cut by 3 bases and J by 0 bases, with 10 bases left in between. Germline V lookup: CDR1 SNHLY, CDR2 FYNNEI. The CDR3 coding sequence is TGTGCCAGCAGTGATGGTACGATTAGCACAGATACGCAGTATTTT. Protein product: CASSDGTISTDTQYF.

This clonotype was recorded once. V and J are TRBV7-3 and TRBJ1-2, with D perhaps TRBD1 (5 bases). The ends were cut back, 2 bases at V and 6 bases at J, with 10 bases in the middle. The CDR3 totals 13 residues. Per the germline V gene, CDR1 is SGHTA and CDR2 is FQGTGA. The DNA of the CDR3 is TGTGCCAGCAGCTTAGGGGGATTGAATGGCTACACCTTC. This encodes CASSLGGLNGYTF.

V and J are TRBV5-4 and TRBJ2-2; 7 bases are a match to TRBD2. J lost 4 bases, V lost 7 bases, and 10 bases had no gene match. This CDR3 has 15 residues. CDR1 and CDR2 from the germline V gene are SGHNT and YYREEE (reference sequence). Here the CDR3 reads CASQPRRESTGELFF. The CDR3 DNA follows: TGTGCCAGCCAGCCCCGGCGGGAGAGCACCGGGGAGCTGTTTTTT.

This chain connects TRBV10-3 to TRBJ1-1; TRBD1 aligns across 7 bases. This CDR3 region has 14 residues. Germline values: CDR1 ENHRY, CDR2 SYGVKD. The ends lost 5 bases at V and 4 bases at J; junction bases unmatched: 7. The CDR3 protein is CAISQQGPTTEAFF. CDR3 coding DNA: TGTGCCATCAGTCAACAGGGGCCTACCACTGAAGCTTTCTTT.

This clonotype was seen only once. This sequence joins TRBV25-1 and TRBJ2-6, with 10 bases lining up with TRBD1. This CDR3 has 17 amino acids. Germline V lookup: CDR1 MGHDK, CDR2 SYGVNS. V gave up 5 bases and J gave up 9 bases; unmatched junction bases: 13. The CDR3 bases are TGTGCCAGCAGTAAGACAGGGGGCGGTACTAGGGTCAACGTCCTGACTTTC. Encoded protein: CASSKTGGGTRVNVLTF.

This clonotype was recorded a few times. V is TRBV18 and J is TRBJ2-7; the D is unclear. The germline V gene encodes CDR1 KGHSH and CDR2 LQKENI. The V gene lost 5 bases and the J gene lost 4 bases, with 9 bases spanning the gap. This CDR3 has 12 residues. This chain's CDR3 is CASSSTGYEQYF. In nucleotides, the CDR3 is TGTGCCAGCTCATCAACGGGTTACGAGCAGTACTTC.

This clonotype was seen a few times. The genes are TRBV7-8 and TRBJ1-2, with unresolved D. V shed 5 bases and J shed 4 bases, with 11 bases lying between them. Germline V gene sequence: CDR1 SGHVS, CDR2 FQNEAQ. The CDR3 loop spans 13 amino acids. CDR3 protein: CASSRGVGYGYTF. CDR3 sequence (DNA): TGTGCCAGCAGCCGGGGTGTGGGCTATGGCTACACCTTC.

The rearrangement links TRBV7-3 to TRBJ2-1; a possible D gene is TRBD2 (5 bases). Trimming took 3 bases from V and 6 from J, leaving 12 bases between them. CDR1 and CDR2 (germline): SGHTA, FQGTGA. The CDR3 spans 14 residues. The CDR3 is CASSFGVLANEQFF. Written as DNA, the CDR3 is TGTGCCAGCAGCTTCGGAGTCCTAGCCAATGAGCAGTTCTTC. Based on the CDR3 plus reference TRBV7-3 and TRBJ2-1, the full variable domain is GAGVSQTPSNKVTEKGKYVELRCDPISGHTALYWYRQSLGQGPEFLIYFQGTGAADDSGLPNDRFFAVRPEGSVSTLKIQRTERGDSAVYLCASSFGVLANEQFFGPGTRLTVL.